The 10 T cell receptor beta chains reported below all come from one sample, sequenced in a study of CD8+CD57+ T cells in acquired aplastic anemia. The template used for profiling TCR beta VDJ and CDR3 was genomic DNA. TCRdb analysed the reads with MiXCR anew, one entry per CDR3 protein. Found here are about 150,000 distinct CDR3 sequences, roughly 50% of them singletons; the top ten hold over 25%. All patients picked for sequencing had shown, by flow cytometry, an expansion of CD8+CD57+ cells. Sequencing was done on a sample of sorted CD4+, CD8+, or CD8+CD57+ T cells (not recorded which) from PBMCs. The receptors stem from a human donor with aplastic anemia.

This clonotype came up many times. The V call is TRBV20-1, the J call TRBJ1-2; D uncertain. CDR3 length: 13 amino acids. V was trimmed by 5 bases and J by 3 bases, leaving 13 bases between them. Germline assignment: CDR1 DFQATT and CDR2 SNEGSKA (reference sequence). The CDR3 DNA sequence: TGCAGTGCTCCCACCGGGGTGCACTATGGCTACACCTTC. Amino acids: CSAPTGVHYGYTF.

In its sample, this clonotype was seen many times. This sequence joins TRBV12-3 or TRBV12-4 and TRBJ2-3; TRBD2 is a possible D gene (6 bases). The CDR3 has 12 residues. V lost 6 bases and J 5 bases, leaving 9 bases between the germline ends. Here the CDR3 reads CASSGLRDTQYF. CDR3 DNA: TGTGCCAGCAGCGGACTACGAGATACGCAGTATTTT.

The chain carries TRBV27 and TRBJ1-3; D is perhaps TRBD1 (5 bases). In germline, CDR1 is MNHEY, CDR2 SMNVEV (reference sequence). CDR3 size: 15 residues. V dropped 5 bases and J dropped 2 bases, with 13 bases sitting between them. The DNA of the CDR3 is TGTGCCAGCAGTGCAAACGGGGGGACTGGAAACACCATATATTTT. It codes for CASSANGGTGNTIYF.

This clonotype was found many times. The V and J genes are TRBV29-1 and TRBJ2-7, with TRBD1 matching 9 bases. The CDR3 is made up of 15 amino acids. Germline V CDR1 and CDR2: SQVTM, ANQGSEA. Trimming took 6 bases from V and 4 from J; bases not matched to a gene: 13. CDR3 residues: CSVLTAGTGSYEQYF. In nucleotides, the CDR3 is TGCAGCGTGCTTACCGCCGGGACAGGGTCTTACGAGCAGTACTTC.

The V and J genes are TRBV30 and TRBJ1-2; D is perhaps TRBD1 (6 bases). The CDR3 is 13 amino acids. Per germline, CDR1 GTSNPN and CDR2 SVGIG (reference sequence). Trimming removed 3 bases at V and 3 bases at J, with 11 bases between. The CDR3 DNA follows: TGTGCCTGGAGGTTGGACAGAGACTATGGCTACACCTTC. Translated, it gives CAWRLDRDYGYTF.

The rearrangement uses TRBV30 and TRBJ2-7; the D gene is possibly TRBD1 (6 bases). Germline V lookup: CDR1 GTSNPN, CDR2 SVGIG (reference sequence). Trimming pared 2 bases from V and 1 base from J, leaving 9 bases between. The CDR3 length is 13 residues. The CDR3 region is CAWSQDSSYEQYF. The CDR3, as DNA: TGTGCCTGGAGTCAGGACAGTTCCTACGAGCAGTACTTC.

This clonotype has a count of ten or more. The chain recombines TRBV29-1 with TRBJ2-6; D possibly corresponds to TRBD1 (5 bases). CDR1 SQVTM and CDR2 ANQGSEA come from the germline V gene. Deletions cut 4 bases from V and 0 bases from J, with 7 bases between. CDR3 size: 14 residues. CDR3 loop: CSVARDSGANVLTF. DNA for the CDR3: TGCAGCGTTGCCAGGGACTCTGGGGCCAACGTCCTGACTTTC.

The genes are TRBV24-1 and TRBJ1-1; D ambiguous. V lost 2 bases and J 2 bases, leaving 5 bases between the germline ends. The length of the CDR3 is 13 residues. Germline CDR1 and CDR2: KGHDR and SFDVKD. The CDR3 region is CATSDSINTEAFF. CDR3 sequence (DNA): TGTGCCACCAGTGATTCAATTAACACTGAAGCTTTCTTT.

This clonotype was detected many times. The chain combines TRBV5-1 with TRBJ2-1; 8 positions agree with TRBD2. The CDR3 has 15 amino acids. The V gene end was trimmed by 0 bases and the J gene end by 4 bases; junction bases not matched to a gene: 3. Germline assignment: CDR1 SGHRS and CDR2 YFSETQ. Written as DNA, the CDR3 is TGCGCCAGCAGCTTGGGCACTAGCGGATACAATGAGCAGTTCTTC. Translated, it gives CASSLGTSGYNEQFF.

In regard to this clonotype: One junction end does not reproduce the germline sequence, and a read error may be involved. This sequence joins TRBV7-9 and TRBJ1-2; D uncertain. The CDR3 has 12 residues. Germline values: CDR1 SEHNR, CDR2 FQNEAQ (reference sequence). The CDR3 is CASSPDNYGHTF. The CDR3 coding sequence is TGTGCCAGCAGTCCCGACAACTATGGCCACACCTTC.